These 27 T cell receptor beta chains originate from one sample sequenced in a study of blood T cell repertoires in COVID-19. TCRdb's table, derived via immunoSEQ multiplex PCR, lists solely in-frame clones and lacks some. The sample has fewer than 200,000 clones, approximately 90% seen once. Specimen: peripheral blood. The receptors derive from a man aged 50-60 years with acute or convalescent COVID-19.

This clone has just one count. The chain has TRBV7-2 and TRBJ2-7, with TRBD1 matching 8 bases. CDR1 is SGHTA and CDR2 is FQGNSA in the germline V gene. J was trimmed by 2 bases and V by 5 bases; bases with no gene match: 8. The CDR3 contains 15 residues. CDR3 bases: TGTGCCAGCAGCCCCCGGCAGGGGGCCACCTACGAGCAGTACTTC. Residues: CASSPRQGATYEQYF.

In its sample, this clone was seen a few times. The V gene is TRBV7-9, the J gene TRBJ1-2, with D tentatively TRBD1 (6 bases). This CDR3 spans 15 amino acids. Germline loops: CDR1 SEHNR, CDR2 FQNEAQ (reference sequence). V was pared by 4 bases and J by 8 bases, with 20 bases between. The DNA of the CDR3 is TGTGCCAGCAGCTCCAGGGGCGATATCTATTCCGGCTACACCTTC. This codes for CASSSRGDIYSGYTF. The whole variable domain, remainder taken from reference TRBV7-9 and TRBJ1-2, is DTGVSQNPRHKITKRGQNVTFRCDPISEHNRLYWYRQTLGQGPEFLTYFQNEAQLEKSRLLSDRFSAERPKGSFSTLEIQRTEQGDSAMYLCASSSRGDIYSGYTFGSGTRLTVV.

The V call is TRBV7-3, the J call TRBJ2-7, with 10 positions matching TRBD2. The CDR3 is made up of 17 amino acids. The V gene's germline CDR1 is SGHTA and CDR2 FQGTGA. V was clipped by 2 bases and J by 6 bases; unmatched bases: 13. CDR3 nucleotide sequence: TGTGCCAGCAGCTTAGCGCGAACTAGCGGGACCGAGGTCGAGCAGTACTTC. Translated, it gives CASSLARTSGTEVEQYF. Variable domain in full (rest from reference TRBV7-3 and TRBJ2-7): GAGVSQTPSNKVTEKGKYVELRCDPISGHTALYWYRQSLGQGPEFLIYFQGTGAADDSGLPNDRFFAVRPEGSVSTLKIQRTERGDSAVYLCASSLARTSGTEVEQYFGPGTRLTVT.

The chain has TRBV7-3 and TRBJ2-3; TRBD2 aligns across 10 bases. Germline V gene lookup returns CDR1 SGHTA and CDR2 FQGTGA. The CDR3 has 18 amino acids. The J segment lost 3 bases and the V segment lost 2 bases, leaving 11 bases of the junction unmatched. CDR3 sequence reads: CASSLWSPGTSVTDTQYF. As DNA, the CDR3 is TGTGCCAGCAGCTTATGGAGCCCCGGGACTAGCGTAACAGATACGCAGTATTTT.

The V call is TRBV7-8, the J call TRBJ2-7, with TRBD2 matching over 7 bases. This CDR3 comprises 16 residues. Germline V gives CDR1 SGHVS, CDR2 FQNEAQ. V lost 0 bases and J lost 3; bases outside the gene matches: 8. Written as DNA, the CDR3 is TGTGCCAGCAGCTTAGCGACCAGCGGGGCCTACTACGAGCAGTACTTC. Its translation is CASSLATSGAYYEQYF.

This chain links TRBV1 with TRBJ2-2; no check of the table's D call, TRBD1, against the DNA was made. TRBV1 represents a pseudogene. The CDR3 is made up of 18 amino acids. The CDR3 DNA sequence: TGCACCAGCAGCCAAGTCACACCGGGACAGGGGAACACCGGGGAGCTGTTTTTT. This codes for CTSSQVTPGQGNTGELFF.

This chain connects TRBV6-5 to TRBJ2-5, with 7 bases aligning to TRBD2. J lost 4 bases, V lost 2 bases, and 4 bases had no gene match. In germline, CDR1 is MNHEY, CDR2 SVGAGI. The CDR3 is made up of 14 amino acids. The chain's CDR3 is CASSYEGGVETQYF. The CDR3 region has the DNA TGTGCCAGCAGTTACGAGGGAGGGGTAGAGACCCAGTACTTC.

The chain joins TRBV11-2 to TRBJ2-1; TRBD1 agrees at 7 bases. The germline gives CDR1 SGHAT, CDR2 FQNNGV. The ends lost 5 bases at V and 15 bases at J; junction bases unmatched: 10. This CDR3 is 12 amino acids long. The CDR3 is CASSRGQVDVFF. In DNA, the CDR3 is TGTGCCAGCAGCCGCGGACAGGTCGACGTGTTCTTC.

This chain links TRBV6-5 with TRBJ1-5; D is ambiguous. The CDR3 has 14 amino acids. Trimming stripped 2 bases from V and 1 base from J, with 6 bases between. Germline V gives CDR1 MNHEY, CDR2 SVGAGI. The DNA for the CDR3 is TGTGCCAGCAGTTACGCGCGGAGCAATCAGCCCCAGCATTTT. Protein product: CASSYARSNQPQHF.

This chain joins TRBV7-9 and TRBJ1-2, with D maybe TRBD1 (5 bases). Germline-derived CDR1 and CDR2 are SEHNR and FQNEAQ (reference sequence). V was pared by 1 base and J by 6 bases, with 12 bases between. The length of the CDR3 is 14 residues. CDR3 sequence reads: CASSLDRSRDGYTF. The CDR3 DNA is TGTGCCAGCAGCTTAGACCGAAGCAGGGATGGCTACACCTTC.

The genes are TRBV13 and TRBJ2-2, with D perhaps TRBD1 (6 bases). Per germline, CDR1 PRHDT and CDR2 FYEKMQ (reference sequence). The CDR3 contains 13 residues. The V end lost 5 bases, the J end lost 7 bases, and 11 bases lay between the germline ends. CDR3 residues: CASSPQGFGELFF. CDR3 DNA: TGTGCCAGCAGCCCGCAGGGGTTCGGGGAGCTGTTTTTT. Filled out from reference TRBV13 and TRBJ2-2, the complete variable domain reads AAGVIQSPRHLIKEKRETATLKCYPIPRHDTVYWYQQGPGQDPQFLISFYEKMQSDKGSIPDRFSAQQFSDYHSELNMSSLELGDSALYFCASSPQGFGELFFGEGSRLTVL.

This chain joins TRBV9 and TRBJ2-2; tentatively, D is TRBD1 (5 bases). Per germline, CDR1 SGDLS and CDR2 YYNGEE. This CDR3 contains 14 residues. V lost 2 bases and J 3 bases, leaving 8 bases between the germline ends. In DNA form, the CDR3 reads TGTGCCAGCAGCGTGACCAGGGACACCGGGGAGCTGTTTTTT. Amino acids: CASSVTRDTGELFF.

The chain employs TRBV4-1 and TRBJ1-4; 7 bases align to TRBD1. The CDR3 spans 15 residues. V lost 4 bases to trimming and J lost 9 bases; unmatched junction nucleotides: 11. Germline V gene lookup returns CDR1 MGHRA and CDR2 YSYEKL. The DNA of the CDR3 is TGCGCCAGCAGCCGTGGAGAGACAGGGAGGCAAAAACTGTTTTTT. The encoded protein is CASSRGETGRQKLFF.

CDR3 sequence reads: CASSDGRGLLQPQHF. As DNA, the CDR3 is TGCGCCAGCAGTGATGGCAGGGGATTATTACAGCCCCAGCATTTT. The V call is TRBV10-2, the J call TRBJ1-5, with a possible D match to TRBD1 (6 bases). The ends were cut back, 3 bases at V and 7 bases at J, with 16 bases in the middle. The germline gives CDR1 WSHSY, CDR2 SAAADI. The CDR3 has 15 amino acids.

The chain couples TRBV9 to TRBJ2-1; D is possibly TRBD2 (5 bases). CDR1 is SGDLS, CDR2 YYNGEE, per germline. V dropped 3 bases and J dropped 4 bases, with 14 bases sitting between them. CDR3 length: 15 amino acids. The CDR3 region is CASSASGSHYNEQFF. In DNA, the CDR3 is TGTGCCAGCAGCGCCAGCGGCAGCCATTACAATGAGCAGTTCTTC. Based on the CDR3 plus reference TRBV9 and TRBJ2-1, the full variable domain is DSGVTQTPKHLITATGQRVTLRCSPRSGDLSVYWYQQSLDQGLQFLIQYYNGEERAKGNILERFSAQQFPDLHSELNLSSLELGDSALYFCASSASGSHYNEQFFGPGTRLTVL.

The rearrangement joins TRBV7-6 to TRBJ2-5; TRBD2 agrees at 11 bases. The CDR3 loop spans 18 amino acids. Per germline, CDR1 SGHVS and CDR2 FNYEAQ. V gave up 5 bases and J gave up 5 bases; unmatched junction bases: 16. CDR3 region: CASSPIAGGPTLGETQYF. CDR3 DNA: TGTGCCAGCAGCCCAATAGCGGGAGGGCCGACACTTGGGGAGACCCAGTACTTC. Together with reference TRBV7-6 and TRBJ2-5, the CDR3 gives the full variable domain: GAGVSQSPRYKVTKRGQDVALRCDPISGHVSLYWYRQALGQGPEFLTYFNYEAQQDKSGLPNDRFSAERPEGSISTLTIQRTEQRDSAMYRCASSPIAGGPTLGETQYFGPGTRLLVL.

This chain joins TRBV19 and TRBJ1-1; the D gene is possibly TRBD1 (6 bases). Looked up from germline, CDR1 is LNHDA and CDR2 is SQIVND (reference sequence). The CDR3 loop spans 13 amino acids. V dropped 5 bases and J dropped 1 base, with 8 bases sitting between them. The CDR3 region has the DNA TGTGCCAGTAGTGAAGGGGGGAACACTGAAGCTTTCTTT. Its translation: CASSEGGNTEAFF.

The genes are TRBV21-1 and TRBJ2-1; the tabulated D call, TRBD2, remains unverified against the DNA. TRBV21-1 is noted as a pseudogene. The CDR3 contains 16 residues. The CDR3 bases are TGTGCCAGCAGCAAAGAGGAGAGCTGCCCTGTCAATGAGCAGTTCTTC. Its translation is CASSKEESCPVNEQFF.

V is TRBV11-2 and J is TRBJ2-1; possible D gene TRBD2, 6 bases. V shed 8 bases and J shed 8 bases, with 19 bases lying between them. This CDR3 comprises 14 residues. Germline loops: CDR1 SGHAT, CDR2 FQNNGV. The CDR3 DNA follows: TGTGCCAGCGCGCTACGGCCGGGGGTCGATGAGCAGTTCTTC. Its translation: CASALRPGVDEQFF.

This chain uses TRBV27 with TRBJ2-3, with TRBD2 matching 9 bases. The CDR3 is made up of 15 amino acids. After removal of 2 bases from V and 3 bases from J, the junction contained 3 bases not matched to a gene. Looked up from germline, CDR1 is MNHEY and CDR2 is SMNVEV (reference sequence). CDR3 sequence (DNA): TGTGCCAGCAGTTTACTAGCGGGAAATACAGATACGCAGTATTTT. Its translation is CASSLLAGNTDTQYF.

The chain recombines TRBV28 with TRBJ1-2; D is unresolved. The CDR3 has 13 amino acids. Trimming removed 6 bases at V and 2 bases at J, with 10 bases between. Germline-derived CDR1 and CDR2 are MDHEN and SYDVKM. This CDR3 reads CASRLDPNYGYTF. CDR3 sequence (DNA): TGTGCCAGCAGACTAGACCCAAACTATGGCTACACCTTC.

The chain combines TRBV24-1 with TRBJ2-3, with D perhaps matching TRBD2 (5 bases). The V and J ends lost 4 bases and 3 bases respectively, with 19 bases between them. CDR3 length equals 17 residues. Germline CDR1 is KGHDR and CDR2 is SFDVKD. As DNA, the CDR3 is TGTGCCACCAGTGACGTTCTGACGAAGCGAGGGACAGATACGCAGTATTTT. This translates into CATSDVLTKRGTDTQYF.

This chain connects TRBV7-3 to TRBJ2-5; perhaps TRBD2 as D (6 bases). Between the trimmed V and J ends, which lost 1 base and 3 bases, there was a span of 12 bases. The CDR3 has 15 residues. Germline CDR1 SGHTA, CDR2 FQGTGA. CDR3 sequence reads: CASSLMGRTEETQYF. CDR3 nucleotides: TGTGCCAGCAGCTTAATGGGGAGGACGGAAGAGACCCAGTACTTC.

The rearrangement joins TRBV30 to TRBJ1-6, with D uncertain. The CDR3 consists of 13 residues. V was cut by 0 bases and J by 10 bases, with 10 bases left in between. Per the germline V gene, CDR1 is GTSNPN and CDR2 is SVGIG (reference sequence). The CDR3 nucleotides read TGTGCCTGGAGTGTGGGCATCCTATCACCCCTCCACTTT. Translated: CAWSVGILSPLHF.

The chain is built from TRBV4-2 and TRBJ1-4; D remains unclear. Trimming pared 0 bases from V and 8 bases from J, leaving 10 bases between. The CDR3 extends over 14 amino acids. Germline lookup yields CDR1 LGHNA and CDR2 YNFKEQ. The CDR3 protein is CASSQEMIREKLFF. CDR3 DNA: TGTGCCAGCAGCCAAGAAATGATCCGGGAAAAACTGTTTTTT.

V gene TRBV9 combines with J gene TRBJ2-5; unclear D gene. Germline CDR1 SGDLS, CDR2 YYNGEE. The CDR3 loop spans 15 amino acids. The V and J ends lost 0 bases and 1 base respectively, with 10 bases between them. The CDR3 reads CASSVGISLQETQYF. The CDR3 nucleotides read TGTGCCAGCAGCGTAGGCATTAGTCTCCAAGAGACCCAGTACTTC. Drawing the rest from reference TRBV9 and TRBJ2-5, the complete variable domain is DSGVTQTPKHLITATGQRVTLRCSPRSGDLSVYWYQQSLDQGLQFLIQYYNGEERAKGNILERFSAQQFPDLHSELNLSSLELGDSALYFCASSVGISLQETQYFGPGTRLLVL.

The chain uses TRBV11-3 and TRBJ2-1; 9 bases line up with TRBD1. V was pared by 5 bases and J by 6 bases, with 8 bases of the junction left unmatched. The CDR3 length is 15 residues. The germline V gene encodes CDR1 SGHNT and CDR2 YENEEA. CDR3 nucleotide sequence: TGTGCCAGCAGCCTTAGAGGACAGGGGATCAATGAGCAGTTCTTC. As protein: CASSLRGQGINEQFF.